Listed here are 28 T cell receptor beta chains from one sample, sequenced in a study of regulatory and conventional T cells in breast cancer. MiXCR, run by TCRdb on the PCR reads, gives a single entry per CDR3 protein. The table has some 9,900 distinct CDR3 sequences, nearly 35% seen once. The sample comprised conventional T cells from blood. These receptors were obtained from a male donor in good health.

In the case of this clonotype: Its ends do not fully match the called genes, so a read error is possible. The rearrangement links TRBV20-1 to TRBJ2-1, with 13 bases identical to TRBD2. Germline V gene data show CDR1 as DFQATT and CDR2 as SNEGSKA (reference sequence). The CDR3 runs to 14 residues. In DNA, the CDR3 is TGCAGTACTAGCGGGAGGGGGGGCTACAATGAGCAGTTCTTC. Protein: CSTSGRGGYNEQFF.

The chain uses TRBV5-1 and TRBJ1-5, with TRBD1 matching over 7 bases. Germline CDR1 is SGHRS and CDR2 is YFSETQ. The CDR3 runs 14 residues. V lost 4 bases, J lost 6 bases, and 7 bases stayed unmatched. In nucleotides, the CDR3 is TGCGCCAGCAGCGAGGGGGCTCTCGGTCAGCCCCAGCATTTT. This translates into CASSEGALGQPQHF.

V usage is TRBV3-1 and J usage is TRBJ1-1; D possibly corresponds to TRBD1 (6 bases). CDR1 LGHDT and CDR2 YNNKEL come from the germline V gene (reference sequence). Between the trimmed V and J ends, which lost 1 base and 5 bases, there was a span of 20 bases. The CDR3 consists of 17 residues. CDR3 nucleotides: TGTGCCAGCAGCCAAGGCTCGTACAGGGCCTCAAAAACTGAAGCTTTCTTT. This translates into CASSQGSYRASKTEAFF. Looking up the rest from reference TRBV3-1 and TRBJ1-1 gives the full variable domain: DTAVSQTPKYLVTQMGNDKSIKCEQNLGHDTMYWYKQDSKKFLKIMFSYNNKELIINETVPNRFSPKSPDKAHLNLHINSLELGDSAVYFCASSQGSYRASKTEAFFGQGTRLTVV.

The sample holds a few counts of this clonotype. For the CDR3, the DNA is TGTGCCAGCAGTCGAGACAGGGGACTCTACAATGAGCAGTTCTTC. Its protein is CASSRDRGLYNEQFF. This sequence joins TRBV5-5 and TRBJ2-1, with TRBD1 identical over 8 bases. In germline, CDR1 is SGHKS, CDR2 YYEKEE (reference sequence). The CDR3 extends over 15 amino acids. V lost 5 bases to trimming and J lost 3 bases; unmatched junction nucleotides: 7.

This clonotype was observed a handful of times. The rearrangement uses TRBV30 and TRBJ1-1; D unclear. The germline V gene has CDR1 GTSNPN and CDR2 SVGIG (reference sequence). The CDR3 is 11 amino acids. Trimming took 0 bases from V and 11 from J, leaving 10 bases between them. DNA of the CDR3: TGTGCCTGGAGTGTGGGAGGGTCGGCTTTCTTT. Encoded protein: CAWSVGGSAFF.

The chain joins TRBV6-2 or TRBV6-3 to TRBJ1-5, with D possibly matching TRBD1 (6 bases). CDR1 is MNHEY and CDR2 is SVGEGT in the germline V gene. The CDR3 contains 13 residues. The V end was cut by 9 bases, the J end by 3 bases, with 12 bases between. CDR3 nucleotide sequence: TGTGCCAGTGGACAGCGCCTCAATCAGCCCCAGCATTTT. Its protein product is CASGQRLNQPQHF.

This chain links TRBV28 with TRBJ2-7, with D perhaps matching TRBD1 (5 bases). This CDR3 contains 14 residues. Germline loops: CDR1 MDHEN, CDR2 SYDVKM. The V gene lost 1 base and the J gene lost 2 bases, with 9 bases spanning the gap. The chain's CDR3 is CASSLFRGTYEQYF. The CDR3 nucleotides are TGTGCCAGCAGTTTATTTAGGGGAACCTACGAGCAGTACTTC.

To note about this clonotype: A much more abundant neighbour one base away suggests this may be a read error. The J gene is TRBJ2-7, the V gene TRBV4-3; D is uncertain. The V gene lost 3 bases and the J gene lost 2 bases, with 8 bases spanning the gap. The CDR3 is 13 residues long. CDR1 is LGHNA, CDR2 YSLEER, per germline. The CDR3 region has the DNA TGCGCCAGCAGCCAGGATCTCCCCTACGAGCAGTACTTC. It specifies CASSQDLPYEQYF.

In its sample, this clonotype is medium-sized. The chain links TRBV29-1 to TRBJ2-2, with D perhaps TRBD2 (6 bases). The germline V gene has CDR1 SQVTM and CDR2 ANQGSEA. This CDR3 spans 15 amino acids. Trimming pared 6 bases from V and 2 bases from J, leaving 16 bases between. The CDR3 region is CSVRAGTDNTGELFF. CDR3 in DNA: TGCAGCGTGAGGGCGGGGACCGATAACACCGGGGAGCTGTTTTTT.

J is TRBJ2-3 and V is TRBV4-2; tentatively, D is TRBD1 or TRBD2 (6 bases each). The germline V gene encodes CDR1 LGHNA and CDR2 YNFKEQ. Trimming pared 0 bases from V and 0 bases from J, leaving 16 bases between. This CDR3 region has 18 residues. The CDR3 region has the DNA TGTGCCAGCAGCCAAGATCAACGTGGGGGGCGCAGCACAGATACGCAGTATTTT. It translates to CASSQDQRGGRSTDTQYF.

The gene calls are TRBV7-2 and TRBJ2-1; 7 bases match TRBD1. Germline CDR1 is SGHTA and CDR2 is FQGNSA. V trimming: 2 bases; J trimming: 3 bases; junction bases outside the gene matches: 13. The length of the CDR3 is 18 residues. The CDR3 reads CASSLYPNAGTDYNEQFF. CDR3 in DNA: TGTGCCAGCAGCTTATATCCGAATGCCGGGACAGACTACAATGAGCAGTTCTTC.

This clonotype is deemed medium-sized. The chain joins TRBV12-3 or TRBV12-4 to TRBJ2-1; tentative D call: TRBD1 (5 bases). Deletions cut 4 bases from V and 3 bases from J, with 10 bases between. The CDR3 sequence is 14 residues long. CDR3 bases: TGTGCCAGCAGTTCCGTTAGGGGCTACAATGAGCAGTTCTTC. Encoded protein: CASSSVRGYNEQFF.

The rearrangement uses TRBV6-2 or TRBV6-3 and TRBJ1-5; tentative D call: TRBD1 (5 bases). Trimming removed 8 bases at V and 4 bases at J, with 12 bases between. Per the germline V gene, CDR1 is MNHEY and CDR2 is SVGEGT. This CDR3 is 13 amino acids long. DNA for the CDR3: TGTGCCAGCGGGAGGGACCCAAATCAGCCCCAGCATTTT. Protein sequence: CASGRDPNQPQHF.

This clonotype occurred a few times. The chain has TRBV6-2 or TRBV6-3 and TRBJ1-1, with 7 nucleotides matching TRBD1. The V segment lost 11 bases and the J segment 5 bases; nucleotides outside the gene matches: 11. The CDR3 is made up of 13 amino acids. Germline CDR1 is MNHEY and CDR2 is SVGEGT. The CDR3 loop reads CAAFRGTTTEAFF. CDR3 in DNA: TGTGCCGCCTTCAGGGGGACAACAACTGAAGCTTTCTTT.

This clonotype was seen a few times. CDR3: CSARKEGAGQPQHF. The CDR3 DNA follows: TGCAGTGCTAGAAAGGAGGGGGCCGGGCAGCCCCAGCATTTT. The V call is TRBV20-1, the J call TRBJ1-5; 7 bases match TRBD1. The V gene end was trimmed by 2 bases and the J gene end by 7 bases; junction bases not matched to a gene: 8. Per germline, CDR1 DFQATT and CDR2 SNEGSKA (reference sequence). The CDR3 totals 14 residues.

V gene TRBV7-2 combines with J gene TRBJ2-7; 9 bases align to TRBD1. Germline lookup yields CDR1 SGHTA and CDR2 FQGNSA. Germline trimming cut 5 bases from V and 3 bases from J; bases unmatched to any gene: 5. The length of the CDR3 is 14 residues. The CDR3 reads CASSLDRGYYEQYF. In DNA form, the CDR3 reads TGTGCCAGCAGCCTCGACAGGGGGTACTACGAGCAGTACTTC. Full variable domain (rest looked up from reference TRBV7-2 and TRBJ2-7): GAGVSQSPSNKVTEKGKDVELRCDPISGHTALYWYRQSLGQGLEFLIYFQGNSAPDKSGLPSDRFSAERTGGSVSTLTIQRTQQEDSAVYLCASSLDRGYYEQYFGPGTRLTVT.

This clonotype showed up just a few times. This sequence joins TRBV12-3 or TRBV12-4 and TRBJ1-5, with D possibly being TRBD1 (6 bases). V lost 4 bases to trimming and J lost 3 bases, with 10 bases between them. This CDR3 has 14 amino acids. The DNA for the CDR3 is TGTGCCAGCAGTTCAGGGGTTACCAATCAGCCCCAGCATTTT. Translation: CASSSGVTNQPQHF.

This chain connects TRBV7-2 to TRBJ1-4; D is possibly TRBD1 (6 bases). The CDR3 runs 15 residues. Germline V gene lookup returns CDR1 SGHTA and CDR2 FQGNSA. V gave up 2 bases and J gave up 3 bases, with 10 bases separating them. In DNA form, the CDR3 reads TGTGCCAGCAGCTTAATGGGGGGCCCTAATGAAAAACTGTTTTTT. The encoded protein is CASSLMGGPNEKLFF.

Comments on this clonotype: A much more abundant neighbour one base away suggests this may be a read error. The gene calls are TRBV7-9 and TRBJ2-7, with D unclear. There are 15 residues in the CDR3. Per the germline V gene, CDR1 is SEHNR and CDR2 is FQNEAQ (reference sequence). The CDR3 DNA follows: TGTGCCAGCAGCTTAGGTCGTGACACCGCCTACGAGCAGCACTTC. Protein product: CASSLGRDTAYEQHF.

The chain employs TRBV7-9 and TRBJ2-5; either TRBD1 or TRBD2 may supply D (5 bases each). Germline assignment: CDR1 SEHNR and CDR2 FQNEAQ (reference sequence). V shed 2 bases and J shed 1 base, with 11 bases lying between them. The CDR3 is made up of 15 amino acids. The CDR3 coding sequence is TGTGCCAGCAGCTTACCGAGAGGGGTCCAAGAGACCCAGTACTTC. As protein: CASSLPRGVQETQYF.

There are a few counts of this clonotype. J is TRBJ1-1 and V is TRBV5-4, with 8 bases lining up with TRBD1. V trimming: 5 bases; J trimming: 10 bases; junction bases outside the gene matches: 4. Germline V gene lookup returns CDR1 SGHNT and CDR2 YYREEE (reference sequence). This CDR3 spans 11 amino acids. This CDR3 reads CASRDRGRAFF. The DNA for the CDR3 is TGTGCCAGCAGAGACAGGGGAAGAGCTTTCTTT. The full variable domain, with the rest looked up from reference TRBV5-4 and TRBJ1-1, is ETGVTQSPTHLIKTRGQQVTLRCSSQSGHNTVSWYQQALGQGPQFIFQYYREEENGRGNFPPRFSGLQFPNYSSELNVNALELDDSALYLCASRDRGRAFFGQGTRLTVV.

A few counts support this clonotype. The gene calls are TRBV5-6 and TRBJ2-5, with a tentative D call TRBD2 (5 bases). Trimming took 2 bases from V and 9 from J, leaving 17 bases between them. Germline CDR1 reads SGHDT; CDR2 reads YYEEEE. CDR3 length: 14 residues. In DNA form, the CDR3 reads TGTGCCAGCAGCTTTGGAGGAGCCTTGAGGGCCCAGTACTTC. Translation gives CASSFGGALRAQYF.

This clonotype is judged medium-sized (0.01 to 0.1%). The chain recombines TRBV11-2 with TRBJ2-5; no clear D gene. With 7 bases removed from V and 1 base from J, the gap between germline ends came to 10 bases. Germline V gene sequence: CDR1 SGHAT, CDR2 FQNNGV. The CDR3 is made up of 13 amino acids. The CDR3 region is CASTFAAQETQYF. As DNA, the CDR3 is TGTGCCAGCACTTTCGCAGCCCAAGAGACCCAGTACTTC.

In its sample, this clonotype ranks as medium-sized (0.01 to 0.1%). The chain joins TRBV6-1 to TRBJ1-1; D gene uncertain. CDR1 and CDR2 from the germline V gene are MNHNS and SASEGT. The CDR3 spans 14 residues. Between the trimmed V and J ends, which lost 3 bases and 4 bases, there was a span of 12 bases. The DNA of the CDR3 is TGTGCCAGCAGTGAGCTCCCGGGGAGCACTGAAGCTTTCTTT. Amino acids: CASSELPGSTEAFF.

Only one count was recorded for this clonotype. The chain carries TRBV7-8 and TRBJ2-3; D assignment may be TRBD1 or TRBD2 (5 bases each). Germline CDR1 reads SGHVS; CDR2 reads FQNEAQ. The CDR3 runs 14 residues. Between the trimmed V and J ends, which lost 4 bases and 1 base, there was a span of 9 bases. CDR3 in DNA: TGTGCCAGCAGCTCTGGGGGAGGCACAGATACGCAGTATTTT. Protein sequence: CASSSGGGTDTQYF.

Within the sample, this clonotype is medium-sized (0.01 to 0.1%). CDR3 sequence reads: CASSDRHPGGEQYF. In nucleotides, the CDR3 is TGTGCCAGCAGTGACAGACATCCGGGTGGCGAGCAGTACTTC. The rearrangement joins TRBV6-4 to TRBJ2-7; D not certain. The CDR3 runs to 14 residues. V was cut by 2 bases and J by 6 bases, with 14 bases left in between. Germline CDR1 and CDR2: MRHNA and SNTAGT.

A word on this clonotype: This could be a read error, since a much larger clone is one nucleotide away. J is TRBJ2-1 and V is TRBV12-3 or TRBV12-4, with D possibly matching TRBD1 (5 bases). V lost 6 bases to trimming and J lost 3 bases, with 12 bases between them. The CDR3 spans 14 residues. The CDR3 bases are TGTGCCAGCAGGAGACAGACCTTCTACAATGAGCAGTTCTTC. Amino acids: CASRRQTFYNEQFF.

In this sample, this clonotype turned up a few times. This rearrangement joins TRBV10-3 to TRBJ1-6, with 7 bases fitting TRBD1. CDR3 length equals 15 residues. V lost 3 bases and J lost 6; bases outside the gene matches: 5. Germline-derived CDR1 and CDR2 are ENHRY and SYGVKD. The CDR3 region is CAISENRGGNSPLHF. In DNA, the CDR3 is TGTGCCATCAGTGAAAACAGGGGTGGTAATTCACCCCTCCACTTT.